Listed here is a single TCR beta chain. The antigen is not known. This sample is drawn from a study of T cell responses to AZD1222 COVID-19 vaccine. Study-level results: The study identified only a handful of AZD1222 recipients as seropositive at baseline.

The CDR3 is 13 residues long. The V segment lost 3 bases and the J segment 10 bases; nucleotides outside the gene matches: 5. Germline CDR1 is SEHNR and CDR2 is FQNEAQ (reference sequence). TCRdb's copy holds only in-frame clones and misses some; the assay was immunoSEQ multiplex PCR. Among around 130,000 clones listed, around 90% were seen once. This chain connects TRBV7-9 to TRBJ2-1, with 8 bases lining up with TRBD2. The clonotype was recovered from an adult who received the AZD1222 COVID-19 vaccine. The material sequenced was peripheral blood, taken 28 days after the second AZD1222 dose. CDR3 sequence (DNA): TGTGCCAGCAGCTTCGATAGCGGGGACGAGCAGTTCTTC. It yields the protein CASSFDSGDEQFF.